Presented here are 27 T cell receptor beta chains from one specimen sequenced in a study of T cell repertoires in cytomegalovirus infection. TCRdb called the reads again in MiXCR, with one record for every CDR3 protein. The sample consists of about 200,000 distinct CDR3 sequences, 8% to 10% of them appearing once. Sequenced sample: PBMCs. The source of these receptors is a human donor in good health (CMV status not recorded). Some clones in this sample may be carry-over from other donors' samples.

The J gene is TRBJ1-6, the V gene TRBV10-2, with D possibly matching TRBD1 (6 bases). V was pared by 0 bases and J by 3 bases, with 12 bases between. Germline loops: CDR1 WSHSY, CDR2 SAAADI. The CDR3 extends over 17 amino acids. Here the CDR3 DNA reads TGCGCCAGCAGTGAGTCGAAGACAGGTTACTATAATTCACCCCTCCACTTT. The encoded protein is CASSESKTGYYNSPLHF.

This clonotype was found a few times. This chain connects TRBV28 to TRBJ2-2; TRBD2 is a possible D gene (5 bases). Trimming pared 5 bases from V and 8 bases from J, leaving 9 bases between. Germline assignment: CDR1 MDHEN and CDR2 SYDVKM. This CDR3 contains 12 residues. The CDR3 DNA reads TGTGCCAGCAGTCCGGGGATTGGGGAGCTGTTTTTT. It specifies CASSPGIGELFF.

This clonotype was recorded once. This is likely a read error, given that the CDR3 carries no conserved phenylalanine or tryptophan at its end. It is unclear where the CDR3 begins or ends on the DNA, so no DNA is shown, and the CDR3 is as TCRdb lists it. The gene calls are TRBV6-8 and TRBJ1-5. Germline V CDR1 and CDR2: MNHGY, SAAAGT. The CDR3 comprises 13 residues, both ends counted. CDR3 sequence reads: CASSSGEAGPKHC.

This clonotype has more than one count but fewer than ten. The chain joins TRBV6-2 or TRBV6-3 to TRBJ2-1; 8 bases are a match to TRBD2. This CDR3 contains 16 residues. CDR1 and CDR2 from the germline V gene are MNHEY and SVGEGT. The V gene end was trimmed by 0 bases and the J gene end by 0 bases; junction bases not matched to a gene: 1. CDR3 in DNA: TGTGCCAGCAGTTACTCTCTAGCGGGCTCCTACAATGAGCAGTTCTTC. Encoded protein: CASSYSLAGSYNEQFF.

This chain uses TRBV24-1 with TRBJ1-5, with TRBD1 matching over 9 bases. With V trimmed by 3 bases and J by 7 bases, 6 bases remained unmatched. CDR1 and CDR2 (germline): KGHDR, SFDVKD. The CDR3 covers 15 residues. CDR3 nucleotide sequence: TGTGCCACCAGTGATACGGGGACAGGGTTACAGCCCCAGCATTTT. It specifies CATSDTGTGLQPQHF.

This clonotype has a count of ten or more. This rearrangement joins TRBV7-2 to TRBJ2-1; TRBD2 matches 8 bases. Germline V gene data show CDR1 as SGHTA and CDR2 as FQGNSA. The ends lost 5 bases at V and 2 bases at J; junction bases unmatched: 2. This CDR3 comprises 14 residues. DNA of the CDR3: TGTGCCAGCAGCGACGGGGGGGCCTACAATGAGCAGTTCTTC. This sequence encodes CASSDGGAYNEQFF.

The sample holds many counts of this clonotype. The chain carries TRBV7-2 and TRBJ2-2; D possibly uses TRBD1 or TRBD2 (5 bases each). The V end was cut by 5 bases, the J end by 4 bases, with 11 bases between. The length of the CDR3 is 14 residues. CDR1 SGHTA and CDR2 FQGNSA come from the germline V gene. The CDR3: CASSQGRGTGELFF. Written as DNA, the CDR3 is TGTGCCAGCAGCCAGGGACGGGGCACCGGGGAGCTGTTTTTT.

This clonotype has at least ten counts. The chain uses TRBV7-2 and TRBJ2-7; D may be TRBD2 (6 bases). Germline V lookup: CDR1 SGHTA, CDR2 FQGNSA. The CDR3 sequence is 14 residues long. The V end was cut by 5 bases, the J end by 6 bases, with 17 bases between. The CDR3: CASSPGTGFFEQYF. The CDR3 bases are TGTGCCAGCAGCCCCGGGACTGGGTTCTTCGAGCAGTACTTC.

This clonotype was counted between two and nine times. The DNA for the CDR3 is TGTGCCAGCAGGAAGGGACAGTCCTACGAGCAGTACTTC. It specifies CASRKGQSYEQYF. The chain joins TRBV2 to TRBJ2-7, with 7 bases lining up with TRBD1. Germline CDR1 is SNHLY and CDR2 is FYNNEI. V was clipped by 6 bases and J by 1 base; unmatched bases: 3. The CDR3 is made up of 13 amino acids.

This clonotype occurred many times. The chain is built from TRBV7-2 and TRBJ1-5; tentatively, D is TRBD1 (6 bases). From germline, CDR1 is SGHTA and CDR2 FQGNSA. This CDR3 contains 16 residues. The V and J ends lost 5 bases and 4 bases respectively, with 18 bases between them. The CDR3 spells CASSPLGGASNQPQHF. Written as DNA, the CDR3 is TGTGCCAGCAGCCCTCTGGGGGGCGCGTCAAATCAGCCCCAGCATTTT.

The chain uses TRBV19 and TRBJ1-3, with 7 bases aligning to TRBD1. With V trimmed by 6 bases and J by 0 bases, 14 bases remained unmatched. CDR3 size: 18 residues. The germline gives CDR1 LNHDA, CDR2 SQIVND (reference sequence). The CDR3 nucleotides are TGTGCCAGTAGCCGTTCCGGGACAGCCCAAACCTCTGGAAACACCATATATTTT. Its translation: CASSRSGTAQTSGNTIYF.

This clonotype was seen only a few times. The CDR3 spells CASFGHNEQFF. DNA for the CDR3: TGTGCCAGCTTCGGCCACAATGAGCAGTTCTTC. The chain is built from TRBV28 and TRBJ2-1; D gene ambiguous. Between the trimmed V and J ends, which lost 8 bases and 5 bases, there was a span of 7 bases. The CDR3 spans 11 residues. Germline values: CDR1 MDHEN, CDR2 SYDVKM.

This clonotype was counted ten times or more. The chain links TRBV7-3 to TRBJ1-3, with a weak D call TRBD1 (6 bases). From germline, CDR1 is SGHTA and CDR2 FQGTGA. The CDR3 is 16 residues long. Deletions cut 5 bases from V and 1 base from J, with 15 bases between. CDR3 bases: TGTGCCAGCAGCCTACAGGGAGGCTGGTCTGGAAACACCATATATTTT. It is translated as CASSLQGGWSGNTIYF.

This clonotype was seen ten or more times. The chain is built from TRBV7-2 and TRBJ2-1, with TRBD2 identical over 11 bases. Germline V gives CDR1 SGHTA, CDR2 FQGNSA. V shed 3 bases, J shed 8 bases, and the junction held 6 bases outside the gene matches. This CDR3 region has 15 residues. The CDR3 loop reads CASSLTSGATHEQFF. For the CDR3, the DNA is TGTGCCAGCAGCTTGACTAGCGGGGCCACTCATGAGCAGTTCTTC.

This clonotype was seen repeatedly, ten times or more. The chain combines TRBV7-2 with TRBJ2-1, with 8 positions matching TRBD2. Germline V lookup: CDR1 SGHTA, CDR2 FQGNSA. Unmatched junction bases numbered 12, after V lost 6 bases and J lost 8 bases. The CDR3 sequence is 15 residues long. The CDR3: CASRRSGTMGHEQFF. The CDR3 DNA is TGTGCCAGCAGACGTAGCGGGACCATGGGCCATGAGCAGTTCTTC.

This clonotype was recorded a few times. This sequence joins TRBV7-3 and TRBJ2-7, with D perhaps being TRBD1 or TRBD2 (5 bases each). V was shortened by 6 bases and J by 0 bases, with 12 bases between the two germline ends. The germline CDR1 and CDR2 sequences are SGHTA and FQGTGA. This CDR3 region has 14 residues. DNA of the CDR3: TGTGCCAGCAGTCGGGACGGCGCCTCCTACGAGCAGTACTTC. Amino acids: CASSRDGASYEQYF.

This clonotype was seen many times. This chain links TRBV30 with TRBJ2-5; 13 bases line up with TRBD2. From germline, CDR1 is GTSNPN and CDR2 SVGIG (reference sequence). V lost 0 bases to trimming and J lost 2 bases; unmatched junction nucleotides: 6. The CDR3 covers 17 residues. The DNA of the CDR3 is TGTGCCTGGAGTGTGGGACTAGCGGGGTTATGGCAAGAGACCCAGTACTTC. Protein product: CAWSVGLAGLWQETQYF. Drawing the rest from reference TRBV30 and TRBJ2-5, the complete variable domain is SQTIHQWPATLVQPVGSPLSLECTVEGTSNPNLYWYRQAAGRGLQLLFYSVGIGQISSEVPQNLSASRPQDRQFILSSKKLLLSDSGFYLCAWSVGLAGLWQETQYFGPGTRLLVL.

This clonotype was detected a few times. The chain combines TRBV6-2 or TRBV6-3 with TRBJ2-7, with 7 bases identical to TRBD1. The CDR3 is 11 amino acids. Per germline, CDR1 MNHEY and CDR2 SVGEGT. Trimming cost V 6 bases and J 6 bases; bases outside gene matches: 2. This CDR3 is CASRTGFEQYF. The CDR3 region has the DNA TGTGCCAGCAGGACAGGGTTCGAGCAGTACTTC.

The table lists this clonotype with many counts. This chain uses TRBV6-1 with TRBJ1-1; 7 positions agree with TRBD1. The V gene's germline CDR1 is MNHNS and CDR2 SASEGT. CDR3 length: 13 residues. The ends lost 9 bases at V and 0 bases at J; junction bases unmatched: 4. The DNA of the CDR3 is TGTGCCAGGGAACAGGGGCTGAACACTGAAGCTTTCTTT. Encoded protein: CAREQGLNTEAFF.

This clonotype came up many times. The V call is TRBV7-2, the J call TRBJ1-3, with unresolved D. The CDR3 covers 13 residues. Per the germline V gene, CDR1 is SGHTA and CDR2 is FQGNSA. Trimming took off 5 bases at V and 6 bases at J, with 11 bases between the two ends. Here the CDR3 DNA reads TGTGCCAGCAGCCCCCAGAGGGTAAACACCATATATTTT. Translating it yields CASSPQRVNTIYF. Filled out from reference TRBV7-2 and TRBJ1-3, the complete variable domain reads GAGVSQSPSNKVTEKGKDVELRCDPISGHTALYWYRQSLGQGLEFLIYFQGNSAPDKSGLPSDRFSAERTGGSVSTLTIQRTQQEDSAVYLCASSPQRVNTIYFGEGSWLTVV.

This clonotype was counted only a few times. The V gene is TRBV5-1, the J gene TRBJ2-7; D unresolved. V was cut by 0 bases and J by 4 bases, with 17 bases left in between. Germline V gene lookup returns CDR1 SGHRS and CDR2 YFSETQ. The CDR3 spans 16 residues. As DNA, the CDR3 is TGCGCCAGCAGCTTGGATGCAGCCGATATTAGGTACGAGCAGTACTTC. It is translated as CASSLDAADIRYEQYF.

This clonotype was observed a few times. The genes are TRBV9 and TRBJ2-7; 8 positions match TRBD2. V was clipped by 0 bases and J by 4 bases; unmatched bases: 3. Germline loops: CDR1 SGDLS, CDR2 YYNGEE. CDR3 size: 14 residues. Here the CDR3 reads CASSVGAGEYEQYF. The CDR3 DNA reads as TGTGCCAGCAGCGTAGGAGCGGGAGAGTACGAGCAGTACTTC.

The chain employs TRBV6-2 or TRBV6-3 and TRBJ1-1; 10 nucleotides align to TRBD1. V shed 7 bases, J shed 4 bases, and the junction held 9 bases outside the gene matches. This CDR3 has 15 amino acids. Germline CDR1 is MNHEY and CDR2 is SVGEGT. CDR3: CASNEPGQGRTEAFF. DNA of the CDR3: TGTGCCAGCAATGAGCCGGGACAGGGGCGCACTGAAGCTTTCTTT.

This clonotype occurred many times. The chain employs TRBV7-2 and TRBJ2-1; D ambiguous. CDR3 length equals 15 residues. CDR1 is SGHTA, CDR2 FQGNSA, per germline. The V gene lost 4 bases and the J gene lost 2 bases, with 12 bases spanning the gap. This chain's CDR3 is CASSSRPNTYNEQFF. For the CDR3, the DNA is TGTGCCAGCAGCTCCCGACCGAACACCTACAATGAGCAGTTCTTC.

This clonotype was detected ten times or more. V is TRBV7-2 and J is TRBJ2-3, with D perhaps TRBD1 (5 bases). The CDR3 contains 14 residues. Per the germline V gene, CDR1 is SGHTA and CDR2 is FQGNSA. V dropped 4 bases and J dropped 1 base, with 9 bases sitting between them. DNA of the CDR3: TGTGCCAGCAGCTCGACAGTAGGCACAGATACGCAGTATTTT. Translated: CASSSTVGTDTQYF.

The chain links TRBV6-6 to TRBJ1-5; D uncertain. The CDR3 runs 13 residues. The V gene's germline CDR1 is MNHNY and CDR2 SVGAGI (reference sequence). With 2 bases removed from V and 1 base from J, the gap between germline ends came to 3 bases. DNA for the CDR3: TGTGCCAGCAGTTACAGAAGCAATCAGCCCCAGCATTTT. The encoded protein is CASSYRSNQPQHF.

This clonotype has a handful of counts. V usage is TRBV6-2 or TRBV6-3 and J usage is TRBJ2-2; a weak D match, TRBD2 (6 bases). CDR1 and CDR2 from the germline V gene are MNHEY and SVGEGT. This CDR3 is 14 amino acids long. The V end lost 4 bases, the J end lost 7 bases, and 13 bases lay between the germline ends. The CDR3 region is CASSSGGIGGELFF. The CDR3 nucleotides read TGTGCCAGCAGTTCAGGAGGGATCGGCGGGGAGCTGTTTTTT.